Below are 14 T cell receptor beta chains sequenced from a single sample in a study of blood T cell repertoires in COVID-19. Produced via immunoSEQ multiplex PCR; TCRdb's table is partial and in-frame only. The sample lists about 130,000 clones; about 79% were seen once. Material: peripheral blood. These receptors were obtained from an elderly woman with acute or convalescent COVID-19.

The CDR3 spells CATSRDDRGVGGHGYTF. CDR3 sequence (DNA): TGTGCCACCAGCAGAGATGACAGGGGAGTAGGAGGACATGGCTACACCTTC. J is TRBJ1-2 and V is TRBV15; TRBD1 matches at 8 bases. The CDR3 is 17 residues long. The germline V gene has CDR1 LNHNV and CDR2 YYDKDF (reference sequence). Trimming removed 0 bases from V and 6 bases from J; junction bases left unmatched: 12.

The genes are TRBV6-6 and TRBJ1-5; possible D gene TRBD1, 5 bases. Per germline, CDR1 MNHNY and CDR2 SVGAGI (reference sequence). Trimming removed 11 bases at V and 9 bases at J, with 14 bases between. The CDR3 runs to 11 residues. The CDR3 DNA reads TGTGCCGTGGGCAGCCAGGGGCCCCAGCATTTT. It translates to CAVGSQGPQHF.

The chain employs TRBV5-6 and TRBJ1-4, with 9 bases aligning to TRBD1. The CDR3 totals 14 residues. From germline, CDR1 is SGHDT and CDR2 YYEEEE. V was pared by 6 bases and J by 6 bases, with 6 bases of the junction left unmatched. In DNA form, the CDR3 reads TGTGCCAGCAACTCGGGACAGGGACATGAAAAACTGTTTTTT. This gives the protein CASNSGQGHEKLFF. Full variable domain (rest looked up from reference TRBV5-6 and TRBJ1-4): DAGVTQSPTHLIKTRGQQVTLRCSPKSGHDTVSWYQQALGQGPQFIFQYYEEEERQRGNFPDRFSGHQFPNYSSELNVNALLLGDSALYLCASNSGQGHEKLFFGSGTQLSVL.

V usage is TRBV6-6 and J usage is TRBJ1-2, with 9 bases lining up with TRBD1. Germline CDR1 MNHNY, CDR2 SVGAGI (reference sequence). With V trimmed by 10 bases and J by 1 base, 7 bases remained unmatched. This CDR3 spans 14 amino acids. The CDR3 DNA sequence: TGTGCCACCCGACAGGACAGGGGTAACTATGGCTACACCTTC. This codes for CATRQDRGNYGYTF.

This clone was recorded once. V is TRBV10-3 and J is TRBJ2-7, with 9 bases matching TRBD1. Germline values: CDR1 ENHRY, CDR2 SYGVKD. The V gene end was trimmed by 11 bases and the J gene end by 4 bases; junction bases not matched to a gene: 9. The CDR3 sequence is 13 residues long. This CDR3 is CASHGTGSYEQYF. The CDR3 DNA is TGTGCCTCTCACGGGACAGGGTCGTACGAGCAGTACTTC.

As to this clone: Other nucleotide sequences from this sample produce the same CDR3. The rearrangement joins TRBV28 to TRBJ1-2; D might be TRBD1 (5 bases). Trimming took 5 bases from V and 2 from J, leaving 9 bases between them. In germline, CDR1 is MDHEN, CDR2 SYDVKM. The CDR3 is made up of 13 amino acids. The DNA of the CDR3 is TGTGCCAGCAGTCCGGGGGGGAACTATGGCTACACCTTC. This encodes CASSPGGNYGYTF.

This chain uses TRBV19 with TRBJ1-5, with D perhaps matching TRBD1 (5 bases). CDR1 is LNHDA and CDR2 is SQIVND in the germline V gene (reference sequence). This CDR3 is 14 amino acids long. The V gene lost 0 bases and the J gene lost 5 bases, with 8 bases spanning the gap. The CDR3 is CASSIEGGYQPQHF. As DNA, the CDR3 is TGTGCCAGTAGTATAGAGGGGGGGTATCAGCCCCAGCATTTT.

This rearrangement joins TRBV28 to TRBJ1-4; D is perhaps TRBD1 (6 bases). CDR1 is MDHEN, CDR2 SYDVKM, per germline. The V end was cut by 8 bases, the J end by 4 bases, with 14 bases between. The CDR3 runs to 14 residues. CDR3 loop: CASCEGGDNEKLFF. In DNA form, the CDR3 reads TGTGCCAGCTGCGAGGGGGGGGATAATGAAAAACTGTTTTTT.

The chain is built from TRBV7-9 and TRBJ1-4, with a tentative D call TRBD1 (6 bases). CDR1 is SEHNR, CDR2 FQNEAQ, per germline (reference sequence). The CDR3 sequence is 15 residues long. V was clipped by 4 bases and J by 4 bases, with 13 bases between them. CDR3 DNA: TGTGCCAGCAGCTATACCAGGGGTGATAATGAAAAACTGTTTTTT. Translated: CASSYTRGDNEKLFF.

This rearrangement joins TRBV27 to TRBJ2-1; 11 bases are a match to TRBD2. CDR1 is MNHEY, CDR2 SMNVEV, per germline (reference sequence). This CDR3 has 15 amino acids. Trimming took 5 bases from V and 7 from J; bases not matched to a gene: 7. The DNA of the CDR3 is TGTGCCAGCAGTCCCTTAGCGGGGGGGCGAAATGAGCAGTTCTTC. Translated, it gives CASSPLAGGRNEQFF.

This clone has a single count. V gene TRBV30 combines with J gene TRBJ1-1; no firm D call. Germline CDR1 reads GTSNPN; CDR2 reads SVGIG (reference sequence). Deletions cut 4 bases from V and 1 base from J, with 4 bases between. The CDR3 totals 11 residues. Here the CDR3 DNA reads TGTGCCTGGATCGGGAACACTGAAGCTTTCTTT. Protein sequence: CAWIGNTEAFF. Using reference TRBV30 and TRBJ1-1 for the parts outside the CDR3, the full variable domain is SQTIHQWPATLVQPVGSPLSLECTVEGTSNPNLYWYRQAAGRGLQLLFYSVGIGQISSEVPQNLSASRPQDRQFILSSKKLLLSDSGFYLCAWIGNTEAFFGQGTRLTVV.

The chain joins TRBV18 to TRBJ1-1; 7 bases map to TRBD1. Germline loops: CDR1 KGHSH, CDR2 LQKENI. With 5 bases clipped from V and 3 bases from J, the junction kept 3 bases outside the gene matches. The CDR3 totals 13 residues. The CDR3 sequence: CASSDGTDTEAFF. The CDR3 region has the DNA TGTGCCAGCTCAGACGGGACAGACACTGAAGCTTTCTTT.

CDR3 residues: CAWSEGLYGYTF. The DNA for the CDR3 is TGTGCCTGGAGTGAGGGGCTCTATGGCTACACCTTC. V is TRBV30 and J is TRBJ1-2; perhaps TRBD1 as D (5 bases). The CDR3 is 12 residues long. Germline assignment: CDR1 GTSNPN and CDR2 SVGIG (reference sequence). Deletions cut 1 base from V and 4 bases from J, with 7 bases between.

This sequence joins TRBV6-5 and TRBJ1-1, with D possibly matching TRBD1 (6 bases). V gave up 6 bases and J gave up 5 bases, with 16 bases separating them. Germline CDR1 and CDR2: MNHEY and SVGAGI. The CDR3 runs 14 residues. The CDR3 here is CASRAGDTRTEAFF. Here the CDR3 DNA reads TGTGCCAGCAGGGCCGGGGACACCCGAACTGAAGCTTTCTTT.